This T cell receptor beta chain was sequenced for a study of vaccination and CD4 T cells after COVID-19. Sample treatment: roughly 11-day PBMC culture with coronavirus spike peptide pools or control peptides (ViraFEST assay). Negative selection isolated the CD4+ T cells once the cells had been cultured for 10 days. As for this clonotype: The antigen remains undetermined.

V was clipped by 5 bases and J by 9 bases; unmatched bases: 12. This CDR3 region has 16 residues. CDR1 is KGHSH and CDR2 is LQKENI in the germline V gene. Once obtained from cultured CD4+ T cells, the DNA was sequenced using the Oncomine TCR Beta short-read assay. TCRdb called the PCR reads again in MiXCR, with one record for every CDR3 protein. The repertoire holds 20,000 to 30,000 distinct CDR3 sequences, with roughly 39% as singletons. The sequenced sample consisted of CD4+ T cells from blood, cultured in vitro. The chain combines TRBV18 with TRBJ1-6; 8 bases match TRBD1. The source is a human donor who had recovered from COVID-19. The chain's CDR3 is CASSFPGQVMGSPLHF. In DNA form, the CDR3 reads TGTGCCAGCTCATTTCCGGGACAGGTTATGGGTTCACCCCTCCACTTT.